This TCR beta chain was sequenced in a study of identical twins. Study-wide results and caveats: The models gave estimates that fell short of the out-of-frame TCR alpha sharing seen in monozygotic twins. Out-of-frame alpha sequences common to twins were enriched for low generation probability.

The CDR3 is 16 amino acids. Germline V gene lookup returns CDR1 MGHRA and CDR2 YSYEKL. V dropped 0 bases and J dropped 5; count of bases not matched to a gene: 8. Of note for this clonotype: Antigen: not known.

The cDNA had a unique molecular identifier and a template-switch universal primer site. TCRdb redid the calling of the 5' RACE reads with MiXCR, one entry per CDR3 protein. The repertoire holds 1.5 million to 2 million distinct CDR3 sequences, with about 32% as singletons. The genes are TRBV4-1 and TRBJ1-2; TRBD1 matches 8 bases. This clonotype originated in a newborn girl in good health. The sequenced sample consisted of cord blood. CDR3 nucleotides: TGCGCCAGCAGCCAAGACAGGGGGCGAATACTTTATGGCTACACCTTC. Translation: CASSQDRGRILYGYTF.